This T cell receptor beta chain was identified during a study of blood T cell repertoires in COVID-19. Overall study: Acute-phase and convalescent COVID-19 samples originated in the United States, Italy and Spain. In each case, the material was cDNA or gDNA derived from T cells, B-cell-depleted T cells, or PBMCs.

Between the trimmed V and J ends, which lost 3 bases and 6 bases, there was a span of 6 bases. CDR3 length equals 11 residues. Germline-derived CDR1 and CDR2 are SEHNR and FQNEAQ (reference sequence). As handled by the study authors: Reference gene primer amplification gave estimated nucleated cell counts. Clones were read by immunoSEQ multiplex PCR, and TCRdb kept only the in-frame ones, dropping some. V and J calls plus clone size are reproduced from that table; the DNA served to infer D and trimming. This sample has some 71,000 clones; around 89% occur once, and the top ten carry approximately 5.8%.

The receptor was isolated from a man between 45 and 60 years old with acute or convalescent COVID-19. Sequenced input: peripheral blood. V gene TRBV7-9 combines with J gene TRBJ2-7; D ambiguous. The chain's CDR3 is CASSFSFEQYF. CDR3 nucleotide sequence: TGTGCCAGCAGCTTTTCTTTCGAGCAGTACTTC.